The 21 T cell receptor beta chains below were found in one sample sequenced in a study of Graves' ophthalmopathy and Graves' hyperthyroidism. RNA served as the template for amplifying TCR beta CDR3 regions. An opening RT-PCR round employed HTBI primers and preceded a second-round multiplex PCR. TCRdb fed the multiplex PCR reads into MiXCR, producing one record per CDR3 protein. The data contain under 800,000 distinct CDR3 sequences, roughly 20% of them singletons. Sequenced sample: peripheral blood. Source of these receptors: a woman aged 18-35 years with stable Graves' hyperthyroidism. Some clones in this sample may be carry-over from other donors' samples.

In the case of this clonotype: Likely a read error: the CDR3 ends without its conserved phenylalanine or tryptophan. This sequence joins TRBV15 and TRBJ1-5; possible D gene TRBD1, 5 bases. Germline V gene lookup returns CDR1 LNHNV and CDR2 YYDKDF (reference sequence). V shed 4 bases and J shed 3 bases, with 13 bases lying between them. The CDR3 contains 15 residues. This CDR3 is CATSTMTEPNQPQHL. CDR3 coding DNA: TGTGCCACCAGCACCATGACAGAGCCCAATCAGCCCCAGCATTTG.

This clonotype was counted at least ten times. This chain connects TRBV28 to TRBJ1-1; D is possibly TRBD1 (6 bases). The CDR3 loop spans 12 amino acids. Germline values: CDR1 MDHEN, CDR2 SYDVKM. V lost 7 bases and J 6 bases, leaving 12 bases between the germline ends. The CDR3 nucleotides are TGTGCCAGCAATACAGGGAGGGCTGAAGCTTTCTTT. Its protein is CASNTGRAEAFF.

CDR3 bases: TGTGCCAGCAGCTTACCCGGGACAGGTCTAAACACTGAAGCTTTCTTT. It yields the protein CASSLPGTGLNTEAFF. V gene TRBV11-3 combines with J gene TRBJ1-1; 8 bases are shared with TRBD1. V lost 2 bases to trimming and J lost 2 bases; unmatched junction nucleotides: 7. The germline gives CDR1 SGHNT, CDR2 YENEEA. This CDR3 has 16 amino acids.

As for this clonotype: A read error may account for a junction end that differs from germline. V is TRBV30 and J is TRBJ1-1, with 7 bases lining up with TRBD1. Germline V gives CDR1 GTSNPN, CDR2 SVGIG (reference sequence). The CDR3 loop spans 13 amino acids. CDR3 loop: CATAGTENTEACF. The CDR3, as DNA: TGTGCCACCGCCGGGACAGAAAACACTGAAGCTTGCTTT.

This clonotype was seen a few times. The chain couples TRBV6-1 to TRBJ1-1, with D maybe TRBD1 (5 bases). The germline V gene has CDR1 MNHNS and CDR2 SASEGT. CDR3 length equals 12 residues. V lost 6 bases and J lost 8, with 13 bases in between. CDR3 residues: CASRGDPEEAFF. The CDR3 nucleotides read TGTGCCAGCAGGGGGGATCCCGAGGAAGCTTTCTTT.

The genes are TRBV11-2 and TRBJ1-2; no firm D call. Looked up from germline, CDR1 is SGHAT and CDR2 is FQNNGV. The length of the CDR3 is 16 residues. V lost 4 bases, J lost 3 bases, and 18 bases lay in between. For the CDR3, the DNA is TGTGCCAGCAGCTCCCTGGCTGAGCGGAGAGACTATGGCTACACCTTC. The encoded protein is CASSSLAERRDYGYTF. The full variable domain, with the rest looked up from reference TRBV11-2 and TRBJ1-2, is EAGVAQSPRYKIIEKRQSVAFWCNPISGHATLYWYQQILGQGPKLLIQFQNNGVVDDSQLPKDRFSAERLKGVDSTLKIQPAKLEDSAVYLCASSSLAERRDYGYTFGSGTRLTVV.

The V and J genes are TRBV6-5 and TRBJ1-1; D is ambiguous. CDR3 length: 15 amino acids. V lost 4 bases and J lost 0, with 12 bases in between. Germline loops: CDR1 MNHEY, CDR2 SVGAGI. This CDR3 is CASSSHTFMNTEAFF. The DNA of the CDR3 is TGTGCCAGCAGTTCACATACATTCATGAACACTGAAGCTTTCTTT.

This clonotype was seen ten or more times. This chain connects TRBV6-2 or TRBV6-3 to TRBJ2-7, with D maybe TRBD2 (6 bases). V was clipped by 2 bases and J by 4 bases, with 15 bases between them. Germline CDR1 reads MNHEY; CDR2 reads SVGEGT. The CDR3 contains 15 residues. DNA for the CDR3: TGTGCCAGCAGTTACGCGGCGGAGGGTGGATACGAGCAGTACTTC. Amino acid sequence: CASSYAAEGGYEQYF.

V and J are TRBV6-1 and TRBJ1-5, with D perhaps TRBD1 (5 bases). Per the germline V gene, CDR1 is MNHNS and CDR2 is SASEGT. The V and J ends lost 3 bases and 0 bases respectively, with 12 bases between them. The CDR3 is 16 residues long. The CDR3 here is CASSDRAGLSNQPQHF. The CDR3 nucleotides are TGTGCCAGCAGTGACAGGGCAGGTCTTAGCAATCAGCCCCAGCATTTT.

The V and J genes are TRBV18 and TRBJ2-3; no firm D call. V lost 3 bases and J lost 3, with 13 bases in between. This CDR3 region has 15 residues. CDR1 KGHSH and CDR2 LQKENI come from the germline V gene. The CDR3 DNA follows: TGTGCCAGCTCACCCAGATCGGAACGAACAGATACGCAGTATTTT. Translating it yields CASSPRSERTDTQYF. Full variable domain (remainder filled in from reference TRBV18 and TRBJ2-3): NAGVMQNPRHLVRRRGQEARLRCSPMKGHSHVYWYRQLPEEGLKFMVYLQKENIIDESGMPKERFSAEFPKEGPSILRIQQVVRGDSAAYFCASSPRSERTDTQYFGPGTRLTVL.

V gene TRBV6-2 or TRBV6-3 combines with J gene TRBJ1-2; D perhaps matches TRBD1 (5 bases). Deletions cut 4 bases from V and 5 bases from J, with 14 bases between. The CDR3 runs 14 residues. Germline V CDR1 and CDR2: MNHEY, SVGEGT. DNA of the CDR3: TGTGCCAGCAGTTCTTCTTCAGGGAGGTATGGCTACACCTTC. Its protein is CASSSSSGRYGYTF.

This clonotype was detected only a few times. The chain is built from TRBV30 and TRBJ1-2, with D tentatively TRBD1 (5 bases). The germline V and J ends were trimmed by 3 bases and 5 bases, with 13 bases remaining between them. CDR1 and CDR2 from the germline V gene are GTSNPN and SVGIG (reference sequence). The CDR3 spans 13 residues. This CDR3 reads CAWSRDQGYGYTF. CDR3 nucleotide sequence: TGTGCCTGGAGCCGAGACCAGGGATATGGCTACACCTTC.

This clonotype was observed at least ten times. The CDR3 sequence: CASSLSPNGGPNTF. Written as DNA, the CDR3 is TGTGCCAGCAGCTTAAGTCCCAACGGGGGCCCTAACACCTTC. The chain carries TRBV11-2 and TRBJ1-2, with a possible D match to TRBD1 (6 bases). The V end lost 2 bases, the J end lost 12 bases, and 19 bases lay between the germline ends. This CDR3 contains 14 residues. The germline V gene encodes CDR1 SGHAT and CDR2 FQNNGV.

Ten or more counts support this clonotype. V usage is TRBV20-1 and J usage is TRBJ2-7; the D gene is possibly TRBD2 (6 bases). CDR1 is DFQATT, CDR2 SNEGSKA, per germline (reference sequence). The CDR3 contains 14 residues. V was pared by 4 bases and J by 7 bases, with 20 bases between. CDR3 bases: TGCAGTGCTAACCATGAGACTAGAGTTTGGGAGCAGTACTTC. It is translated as CSANHETRVWEQYF.

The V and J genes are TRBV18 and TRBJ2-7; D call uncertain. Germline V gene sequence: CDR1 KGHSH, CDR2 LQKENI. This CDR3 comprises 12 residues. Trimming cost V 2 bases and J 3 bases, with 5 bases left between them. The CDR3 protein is CASSPNVYEQYF. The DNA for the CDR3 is TGTGCCAGCTCACCAAACGTCTACGAGCAGTACTTC.

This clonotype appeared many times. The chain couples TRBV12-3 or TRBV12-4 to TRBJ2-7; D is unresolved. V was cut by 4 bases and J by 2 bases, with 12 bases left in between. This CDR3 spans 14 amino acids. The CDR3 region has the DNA TGTGCCAGCAGTTCCCGGGTTCCTCCCTACGAGCAGTACTTC. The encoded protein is CASSSRVPPYEQYF.

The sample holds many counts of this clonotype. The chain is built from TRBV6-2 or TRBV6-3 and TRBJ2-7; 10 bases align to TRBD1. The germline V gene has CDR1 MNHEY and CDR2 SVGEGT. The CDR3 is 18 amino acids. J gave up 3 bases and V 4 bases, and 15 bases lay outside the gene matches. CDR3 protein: CASSLGYSGTGVYYEQYF. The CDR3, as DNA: TGTGCCAGCAGTTTGGGTTACTCCGGGACAGGGGTTTACTACGAGCAGTACTTC.

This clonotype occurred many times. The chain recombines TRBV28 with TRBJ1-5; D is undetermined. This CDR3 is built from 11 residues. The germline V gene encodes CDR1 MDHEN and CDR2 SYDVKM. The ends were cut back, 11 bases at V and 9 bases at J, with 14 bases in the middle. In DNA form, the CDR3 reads TGTGCCTCAAAAGGTTTGATGCCCCAGCATTTT. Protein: CASKGLMPQHF.

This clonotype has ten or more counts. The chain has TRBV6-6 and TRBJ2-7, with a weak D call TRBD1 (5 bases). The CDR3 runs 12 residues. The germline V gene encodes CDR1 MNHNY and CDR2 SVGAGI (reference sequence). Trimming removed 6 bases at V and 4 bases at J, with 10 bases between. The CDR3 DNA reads TGTGCCAGCAGGGTGCAGGGATACGAGCAGTACTTC. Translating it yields CASRVQGYEQYF.

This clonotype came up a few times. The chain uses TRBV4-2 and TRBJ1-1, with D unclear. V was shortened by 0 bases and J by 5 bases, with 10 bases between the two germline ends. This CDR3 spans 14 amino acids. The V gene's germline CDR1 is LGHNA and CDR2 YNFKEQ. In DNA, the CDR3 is TGTGCCAGCAGCCAAGAGCGGTGGGTTACTGAAGCTTTCTTT. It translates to CASSQERWVTEAFF.

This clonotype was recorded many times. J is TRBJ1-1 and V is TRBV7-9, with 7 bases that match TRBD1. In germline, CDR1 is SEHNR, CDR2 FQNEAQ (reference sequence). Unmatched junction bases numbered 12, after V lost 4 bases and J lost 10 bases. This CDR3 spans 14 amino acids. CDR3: CASSYGTDNRRAFF. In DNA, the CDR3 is TGTGCCAGCAGCTACGGGACAGATAATCGGCGAGCTTTCTTT.